The clone carrying this T cell receptor (beta chain) has only one observation. Its matching antigen is unknown. This sample stems from a study of OX40 agonist ivuxolimab in advanced cancers. Study-level information: Dose-escalation patients' cancers were hepatocellular carcinoma, melanoma, renal cell or head and neck cancer.

The assay was immunoSEQ multiplex PCR, and TCRdb's table has in-frame clones only and misses some. The profile shows about 86,000 clones, 70% to 90% of them singletons. Study conclusions and caveats: Patients with a partial response at 0.1-3.0 mg/kg had among the lowest clonal expansion.

Trimming left V 5 bases short and J 0 bases short, with 10 bases between. This CDR3 region has 15 residues. Per germline, CDR1 ENHRY and CDR2 SYGVKD. This receptor was obtained from an adult with an advanced solid tumor such as melanoma, head and neck, liver or kidney cancer. The sample in question was CD4+ or CD8+ T cells sorted from blood, obtained in a trial of the OX40 agonist ivuxolimab. The chain employs TRBV10-3 and TRBJ1-4, with unresolved D. This chain's CDR3 is CAISPGDTTNEKLFF. The CDR3 nucleotides are TGTGCCATCAGTCCGGGAGACACAACTAATGAAAAACTGTTTTTT.